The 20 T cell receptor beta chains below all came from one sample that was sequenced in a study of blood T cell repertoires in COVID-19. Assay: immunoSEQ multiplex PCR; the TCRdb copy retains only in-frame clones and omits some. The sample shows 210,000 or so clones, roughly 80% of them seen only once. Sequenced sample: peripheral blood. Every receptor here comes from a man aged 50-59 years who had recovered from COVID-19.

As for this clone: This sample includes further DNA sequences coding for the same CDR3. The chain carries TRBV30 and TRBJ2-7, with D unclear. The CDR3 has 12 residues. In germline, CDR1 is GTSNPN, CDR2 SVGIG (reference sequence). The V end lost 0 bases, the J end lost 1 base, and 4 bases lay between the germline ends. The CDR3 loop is CAWSVSSYEQYF. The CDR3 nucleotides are TGTGCCTGGAGTGTATCGTCCTACGAGCAGTACTTC. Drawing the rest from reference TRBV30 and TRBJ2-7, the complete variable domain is SQTIHQWPATLVQPVGSPLSLECTVEGTSNPNLYWYRQAAGRGLQLLFYSVGIGQISSEVPQNLSASRPQDRQFILSSKKLLLSDSGFYLCAWSVSSYEQYFGPGTRLTVT.

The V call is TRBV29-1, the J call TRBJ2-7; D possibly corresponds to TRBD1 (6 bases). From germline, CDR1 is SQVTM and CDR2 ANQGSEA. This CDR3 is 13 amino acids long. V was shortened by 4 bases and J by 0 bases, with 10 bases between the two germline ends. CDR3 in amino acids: CSVGDRTSYEQYF. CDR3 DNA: TGCAGCGTTGGTGACAGGACCTCCTACGAGCAGTACTTC.

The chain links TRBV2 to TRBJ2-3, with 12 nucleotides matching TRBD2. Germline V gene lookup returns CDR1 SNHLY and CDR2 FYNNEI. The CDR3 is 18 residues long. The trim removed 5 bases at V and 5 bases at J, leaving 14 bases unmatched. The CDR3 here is CASSPDLRTSGIGDTQYF. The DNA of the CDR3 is TGTGCCAGCAGTCCAGATCTAAGGACTAGCGGGATAGGAGATACGCAGTATTTT.

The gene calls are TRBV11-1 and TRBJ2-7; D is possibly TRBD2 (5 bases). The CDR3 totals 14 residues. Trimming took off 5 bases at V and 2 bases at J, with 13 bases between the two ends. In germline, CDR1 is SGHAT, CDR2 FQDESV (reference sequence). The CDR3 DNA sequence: TGTGCCAGCAGCCCCCCCGGGGATCCCTACGAGCAGTACTTC. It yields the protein CASSPPGDPYEQYF.

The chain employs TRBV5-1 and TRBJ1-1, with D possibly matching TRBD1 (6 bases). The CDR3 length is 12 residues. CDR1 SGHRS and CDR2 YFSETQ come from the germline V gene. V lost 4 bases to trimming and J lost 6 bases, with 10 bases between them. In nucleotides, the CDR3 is TGCGCCAGCAGCCTAGGGGGACCTGAAGCTTTCTTT. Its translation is CASSLGGPEAFF.

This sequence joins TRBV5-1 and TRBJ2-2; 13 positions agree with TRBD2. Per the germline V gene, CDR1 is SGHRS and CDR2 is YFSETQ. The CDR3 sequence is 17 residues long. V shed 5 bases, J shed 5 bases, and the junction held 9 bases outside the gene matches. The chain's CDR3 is CASRGLAGEPGTGELFF. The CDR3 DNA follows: TGCGCCAGCAGAGGACTAGCGGGAGAACCGGGGACCGGGGAGCTGTTTTTT.

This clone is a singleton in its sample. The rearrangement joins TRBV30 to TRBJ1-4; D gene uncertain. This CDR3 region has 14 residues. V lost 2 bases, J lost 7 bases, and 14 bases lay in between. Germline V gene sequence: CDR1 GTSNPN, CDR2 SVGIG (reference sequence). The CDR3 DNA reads TGTGCCTGGAGTCCGTTCCGTTACGGTGAAAAACTGTTTTTT. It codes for CAWSPFRYGEKLFF.

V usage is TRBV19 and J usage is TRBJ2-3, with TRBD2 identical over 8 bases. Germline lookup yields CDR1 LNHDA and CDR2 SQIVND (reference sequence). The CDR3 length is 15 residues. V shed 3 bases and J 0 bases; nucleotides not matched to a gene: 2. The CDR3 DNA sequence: TGTGCCAGTAGTATTCGGGGGGGAAGCACAGATACGCAGTATTTT. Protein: CASSIRGGSTDTQYF.

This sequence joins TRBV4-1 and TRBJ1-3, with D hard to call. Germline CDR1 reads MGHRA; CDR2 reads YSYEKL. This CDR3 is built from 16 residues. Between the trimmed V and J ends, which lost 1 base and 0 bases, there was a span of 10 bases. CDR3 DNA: TGCGCCAGCAGCCAAGCCTTGCGGTCCTCTGGAAACACCATATATTTT. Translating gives CASSQALRSSGNTIYF.

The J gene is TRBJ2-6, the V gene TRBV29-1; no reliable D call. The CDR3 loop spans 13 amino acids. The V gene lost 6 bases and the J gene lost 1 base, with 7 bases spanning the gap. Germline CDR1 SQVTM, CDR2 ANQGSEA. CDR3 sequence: CSVWHSGANVLTF. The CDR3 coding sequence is TGCAGCGTATGGCATTCTGGGGCCAACGTCCTGACTTTC.

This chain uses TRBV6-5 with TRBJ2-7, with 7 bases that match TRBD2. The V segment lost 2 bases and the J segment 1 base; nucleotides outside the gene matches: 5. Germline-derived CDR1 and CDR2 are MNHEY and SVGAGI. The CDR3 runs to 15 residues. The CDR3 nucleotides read TGTGCCAGCAGTTACGGCGGGGGTGGGTCCTACGAGCAGTACTTC. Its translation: CASSYGGGGSYEQYF.

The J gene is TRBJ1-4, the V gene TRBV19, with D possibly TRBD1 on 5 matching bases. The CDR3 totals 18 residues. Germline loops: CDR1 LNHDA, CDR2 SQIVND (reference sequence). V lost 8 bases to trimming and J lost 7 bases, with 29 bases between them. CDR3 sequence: CASAQNQGGLRLREKLFF. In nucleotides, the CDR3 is TGTGCCAGTGCCCAGAACCAGGGAGGATTAAGGTTACGTGAAAAACTGTTTTTT.

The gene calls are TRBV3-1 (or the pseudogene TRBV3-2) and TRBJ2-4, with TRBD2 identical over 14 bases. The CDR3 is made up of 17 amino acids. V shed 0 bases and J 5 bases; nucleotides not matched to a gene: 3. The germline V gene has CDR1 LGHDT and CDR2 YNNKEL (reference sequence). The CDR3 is CASSQERGLAGENIQYF. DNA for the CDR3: TGTGCCAGCAGCCAAGAAAGGGGACTAGCGGGAGAAAACATTCAGTACTTC.

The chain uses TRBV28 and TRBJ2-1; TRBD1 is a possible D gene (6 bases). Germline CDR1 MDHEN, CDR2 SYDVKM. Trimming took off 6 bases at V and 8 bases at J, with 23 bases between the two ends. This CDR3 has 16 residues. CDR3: CASSTAGEIGRDEQFF. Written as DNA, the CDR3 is TGTGCCAGCAGCACCGCAGGGGAAATCGGCCGGGATGAGCAGTTCTTC.

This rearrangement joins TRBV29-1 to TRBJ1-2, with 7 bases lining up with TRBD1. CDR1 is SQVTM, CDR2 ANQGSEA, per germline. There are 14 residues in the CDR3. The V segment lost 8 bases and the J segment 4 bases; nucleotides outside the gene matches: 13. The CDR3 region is CSTLPTTGSYGYTF. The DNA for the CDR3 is TGCAGCACCTTACCCACGACAGGGAGCTATGGCTACACCTTC. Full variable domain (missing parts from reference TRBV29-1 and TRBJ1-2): SAVISQKPSRDICQRGTSLTIQCQVDSQVTMMFWYRQQPGQSLTLIATANQGSEATYESGFVIDKFPISRPNLTFSTLTVSNMSPEDSSIYLCSTLPTTGSYGYTFGSGTRLTVV.

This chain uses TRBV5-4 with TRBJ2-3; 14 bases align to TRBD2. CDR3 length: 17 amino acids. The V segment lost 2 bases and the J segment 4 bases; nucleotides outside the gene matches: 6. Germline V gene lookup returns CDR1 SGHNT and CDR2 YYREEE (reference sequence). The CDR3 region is CASSFGLAGGDADTQYF. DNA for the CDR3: TGTGCCAGCAGCTTCGGACTAGCGGGAGGTGATGCAGATACGCAGTATTTT.

The CDR3 sequence: CASSEGLRVGDNEQFF. CDR3 DNA sequence: TGTGCCAGCAGTGAGGGTTTGAGAGTTGGAGACAATGAGCAGTTCTTC. The chain carries TRBV2 and TRBJ2-1; D unclear. The CDR3 has 16 residues. The germline V gene has CDR1 SNHLY and CDR2 FYNNEI. V was clipped by 3 bases and J by 5 bases, with 17 bases between them. Combining the CDR3 with reference TRBV2 and TRBJ2-1 gives the whole variable domain EPEVTQTPSHQVTQMGQEVILRCVPISNHLYFYWYRQILGQKVEFLVSFYNNEISEKSEIFDDQFSVERPDGSNFTLKIRSTKLEDSAMYFCASSEGLRVGDNEQFFGPGTRLTVL.

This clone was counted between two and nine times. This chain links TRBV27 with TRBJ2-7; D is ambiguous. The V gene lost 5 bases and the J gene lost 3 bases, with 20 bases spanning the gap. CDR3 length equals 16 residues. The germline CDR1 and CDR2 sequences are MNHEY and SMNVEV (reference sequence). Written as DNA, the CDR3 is TGTGCCAGCAGTCGCCTTGGTGGGCAGGATAGCTACGAGCAGTACTTC. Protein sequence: CASSRLGGQDSYEQYF.

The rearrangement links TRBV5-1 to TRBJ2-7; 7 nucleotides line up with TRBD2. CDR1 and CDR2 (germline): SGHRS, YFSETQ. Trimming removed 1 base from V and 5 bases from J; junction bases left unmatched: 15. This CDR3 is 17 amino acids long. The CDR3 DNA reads TGCGCCAGCAGCTTGTCAGGCGCGGCGGGGGTGCCCCACGAGCAGTACTTC. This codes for CASSLSGAAGVPHEQYF.

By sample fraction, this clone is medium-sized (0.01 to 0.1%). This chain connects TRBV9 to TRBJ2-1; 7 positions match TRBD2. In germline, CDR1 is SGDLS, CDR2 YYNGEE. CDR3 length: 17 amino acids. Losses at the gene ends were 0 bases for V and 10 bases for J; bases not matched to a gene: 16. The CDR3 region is CASSVGVRREGQREQFF. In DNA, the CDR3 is TGTGCCAGCAGCGTAGGTGTCAGGAGGGAGGGCCAGAGAGAGCAGTTCTTC. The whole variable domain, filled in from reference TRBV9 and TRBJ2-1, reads DSGVTQTPKHLITATGQRVTLRCSPRSGDLSVYWYQQSLDQGLQFLIQYYNGEERAKGNILERFSAQQFPDLHSELNLSSLELGDSALYFCASSVGVRREGQREQFFGPGTRLTVL.